This T cell receptor beta chain stems from a study of early T cells in non-severe SARS-CoV-2 infection. This clonotype is medium-sized (0.01 to 0.1%). MiXCR was run by TCRdb on the 5' RACE reads, yielding one entry per CDR3 protein. The sample lists 39,000 or so distinct CDR3 sequences, 5.5% to 7% occurring once. This sample comprised whole blood, obtained at baseline. This clonotype was sampled from an adult who was a healthcare worker with PCR-confirmed SARS-CoV-2 infection or an uninfected control (not recorded which).

Here the CDR3 DNA reads TGTGCCAGTAGTATGCTATCCGAACGTGGCTACACCTTC. Protein product: CASSMLSERGYTF. J is TRBJ1-2 and V is TRBV19; D gene uncertain. V lost 3 bases and J 7 bases, leaving 12 bases between the germline ends. CDR1 and CDR2 (germline): LNHDA, SQIVND (reference sequence). The CDR3 is 13 amino acids.